One sample yielded the 10 T cell receptor beta chains listed below, sequenced in a study of Graves' ophthalmopathy and Graves' hyperthyroidism. RNA transcripts were the template, and TCR beta CDR3 regions were amplified from them. HTBI primers were employed in first-round RT-PCR, then a second-round multiplex PCR followed. MiXCR, run by TCRdb on the multiplex PCR reads, gives a single entry per CDR3 protein. The table includes just over 600,000 distinct CDR3 sequences, about 20% detected once. Specimen: peripheral blood. These receptor sequences come from a woman aged 18 to 35 with stable Graves' hyperthyroidism. Some clones in this sample may be carry-over from other donors' samples.

This clonotype occurred many times. J is TRBJ1-1 and V is TRBV27, with D perhaps matching TRBD1 (5 bases). This CDR3 is 14 amino acids long. V lost 5 bases to trimming and J lost 4 bases, with 14 bases between them. Germline CDR1 MNHEY, CDR2 SMNVEV (reference sequence). The CDR3 DNA reads as TGTGCCAGCAGTGCTACCGGGACGGTCACTGAAGCTTTCTTT. Protein product: CASSATGTVTEAFF.

Only a few counts were recorded for this clonotype. The chain links TRBV28 to TRBJ1-2; D may be TRBD1 (6 bases). The CDR3 spans 16 residues. Germline V gene sequence: CDR1 MDHEN, CDR2 SYDVKM. V was pared by 2 bases and J by 6 bases, with 19 bases between. CDR3 residues: CASSLAETGHPDGYTF. In DNA form, the CDR3 reads TGTGCCAGCAGTTTAGCCGAAACGGGACACCCCGATGGCTACACCTTC.

This clonotype was seen at least ten times. CDR3 residues: CSARFPAGSYEQYF. In DNA, the CDR3 is TGCAGTGCTCGGTTTCCGGCCGGGTCCTACGAGCAGTACTTC. The V gene is TRBV20-1, the J gene TRBJ2-7; D is unclear. This CDR3 contains 14 residues. The V and J ends lost 5 bases and 1 base respectively, with 15 bases between them. Looked up from germline, CDR1 is DFQATT and CDR2 is SNEGSKA (reference sequence).

This clonotype was recorded many times. The chain has TRBV6-1 and TRBJ1-5, with D perhaps matching TRBD1 (6 bases). From germline, CDR1 is MNHNS and CDR2 SASEGT. The V gene lost 6 bases and the J gene lost 6 bases, with 12 bases spanning the gap. This CDR3 spans 13 amino acids. The CDR3 protein is CASRGGLGQPQHF. The CDR3 DNA follows: TGTGCCAGCAGGGGGGGGCTGGGTCAGCCCCAGCATTTT.

This clonotype appeared a few times. This sequence joins TRBV28 and TRBJ1-6; the D is unclear. The V end was cut by 6 bases, the J end by 4 bases, with 1 base between. The CDR3 runs 11 residues. Germline CDR1 MDHEN, CDR2 SYDVKM. Written as DNA, the CDR3 is TGTGCCAGCAGGTATAATTCACCCCTCCACTTT. Protein sequence: CASRYNSPLHF.

This clonotype was seen at least ten times. The chain links TRBV15 to TRBJ2-7; 9 nucleotides align to TRBD2. V trimming: 0 bases; J trimming: 4 bases; junction bases outside the gene matches: 16. The CDR3 sequence is 19 residues long. Germline-derived CDR1 and CDR2 are LNHNV and YYDKDF (reference sequence). The CDR3 DNA sequence: TGTGCCACCAGCAGAGATCGGTTGGGGCTAGCGGGAAGGAGTTACGAGCAGTACTTC. Amino acid sequence: CATSRDRLGLAGRSYEQYF.

This clonotype came up a few times. The CDR3 protein is CASSFRERADTQYF. The CDR3 DNA is TGTGCCAGCAGTTTCAGGGAGCGGGCTGATACGCAGTATTTT. This rearrangement joins TRBV28 to TRBJ2-3, with D maybe TRBD2 (6 bases). Per the germline V gene, CDR1 is MDHEN and CDR2 is SYDVKM. Trimming shortened V by 3 bases and J by 6 bases, and 13 bases separated the two germline ends. The CDR3 totals 14 residues.

This clonotype was observed at least ten times. The chain uses TRBV29-1 and TRBJ1-1; weak D call: TRBD1 (5 bases). V was pared by 0 bases and J by 4 bases, with 9 bases between. CDR1 and CDR2 from the germline V gene are SQVTM and ANQGSEA. The CDR3 covers 13 residues. This chain's CDR3 is CSVEEGGPTEAFF. In DNA, the CDR3 is TGCAGCGTTGAAGAGGGGGGTCCCACTGAAGCTTTCTTT.

Ten or more counts support this clonotype. The chain recombines TRBV7-9 with TRBJ1-1, with D unresolved. The germline V and J ends were trimmed by 4 bases and 5 bases, with 8 bases remaining between them. Germline V gene lookup returns CDR1 SEHNR and CDR2 FQNEAQ (reference sequence). This CDR3 is 12 amino acids long. The CDR3 protein is CASSSRHTEAFF. The CDR3 DNA reads as TGTGCCAGCAGCTCGAGGCATACTGAAGCTTTCTTT.

At least ten counts were recorded for this clonotype. This chain links TRBV6-2 or TRBV6-3 with TRBJ2-7, with TRBD1 matching over 10 bases. The CDR3 spans 14 residues. Germline V gene lookup returns CDR1 MNHEY and CDR2 SVGEGT. After removal of 5 bases from V and 6 bases from J, the junction contained 7 bases not matched to a gene. This CDR3 reads CASSNRDRGFEQYF. The CDR3 DNA is TGTGCCAGCAGTAACCGGGACAGGGGCTTCGAGCAGTACTTC.